This T cell receptor beta chain comes out of a study of response to subunit inactivated influenza vaccine. This CDR3 contains 12 residues. CDR1 is SQVTM, CDR2 ANQGSEA, per germline. The V gene end was trimmed by 6 bases and the J gene end by 6 bases; junction bases not matched to a gene: 4. TCRdb passed the RT-PCR reads through MiXCR, listing each CDR3 protein once. The profile shows roughly 160,000 distinct CDR3 sequences, around 9.9% of them singletons. This clonotype was seen ten or more times. This chain uses TRBV29-1 with TRBJ2-2, with 7 bases lining up with TRBD2. The source was non-naive T cells sorted from PBMCs, collected roughly 45 days after vaccination. The sequence derives from a man aged 50 or older who received an inactivated influenza vaccine. CDR3 bases: TGCAGCGTGGGGGACTACGCCGGGGAGCTGTTTTTT. It translates to CSVGDYAGELFF.